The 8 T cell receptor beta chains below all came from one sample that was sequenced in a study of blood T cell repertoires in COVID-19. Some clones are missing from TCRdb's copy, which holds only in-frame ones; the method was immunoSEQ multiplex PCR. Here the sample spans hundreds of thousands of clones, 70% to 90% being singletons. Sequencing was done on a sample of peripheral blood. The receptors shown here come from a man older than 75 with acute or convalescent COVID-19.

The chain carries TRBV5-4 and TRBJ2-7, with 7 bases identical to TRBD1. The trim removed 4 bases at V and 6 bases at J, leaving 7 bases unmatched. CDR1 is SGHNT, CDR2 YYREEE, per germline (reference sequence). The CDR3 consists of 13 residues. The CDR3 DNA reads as TGTGCCAGCAGCGTATACAGGGGTGGCGAGCAGTACTTC. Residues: CASSVYRGGEQYF.

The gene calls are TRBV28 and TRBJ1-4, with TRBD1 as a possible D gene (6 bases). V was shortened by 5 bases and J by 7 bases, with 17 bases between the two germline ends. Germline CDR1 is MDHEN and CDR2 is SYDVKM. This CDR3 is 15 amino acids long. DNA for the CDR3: TGTGCCAGCAGTACCCACAGGGTGGGGTTTGAAAAACTGTTTTTT. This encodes CASSTHRVGFEKLFF.

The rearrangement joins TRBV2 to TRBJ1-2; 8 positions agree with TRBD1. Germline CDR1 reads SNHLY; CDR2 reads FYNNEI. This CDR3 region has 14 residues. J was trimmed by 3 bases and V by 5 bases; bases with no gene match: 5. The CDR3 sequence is CASSILQGDYGYTF. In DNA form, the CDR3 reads TGTGCCAGCAGTATACTACAGGGGGACTATGGCTACACCTTC. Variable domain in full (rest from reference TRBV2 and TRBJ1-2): EPEVTQTPSHQVTQMGQEVILRCVPISNHLYFYWYRQILGQKVEFLVSFYNNEISEKSEIFDDQFSVERPDGSNFTLKIRSTKLEDSAMYFCASSILQGDYGYTFGSGTRLTVV.

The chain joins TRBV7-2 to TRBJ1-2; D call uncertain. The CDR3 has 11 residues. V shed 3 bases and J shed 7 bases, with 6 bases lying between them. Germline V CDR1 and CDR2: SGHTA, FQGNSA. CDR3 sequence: CASSFGSGYTF. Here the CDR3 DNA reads TGTGCCAGCAGCTTCGGGAGTGGCTACACCTTC.

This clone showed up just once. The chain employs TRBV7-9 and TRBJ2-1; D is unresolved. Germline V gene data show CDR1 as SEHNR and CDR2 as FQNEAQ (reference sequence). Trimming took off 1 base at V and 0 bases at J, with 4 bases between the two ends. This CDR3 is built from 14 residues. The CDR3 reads CASSLVSSYNEQFF. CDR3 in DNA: TGTGCCAGCAGCTTAGTTAGCTCCTACAATGAGCAGTTCTTC.

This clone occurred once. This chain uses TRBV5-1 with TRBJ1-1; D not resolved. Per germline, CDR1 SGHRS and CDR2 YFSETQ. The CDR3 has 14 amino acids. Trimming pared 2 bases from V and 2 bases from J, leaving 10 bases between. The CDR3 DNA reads TGCGCCAGCAGCTTCGCGGGGATAAACACTGAAGCTTTCTTT. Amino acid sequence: CASSFAGINTEAFF. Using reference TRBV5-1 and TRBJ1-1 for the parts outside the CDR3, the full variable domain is KAGVTQTPRYLIKTRGQQVTLSCSPISGHRSVSWYQQTPGQGLQFLFEYFSETQRNKGNFPGRFSGRQFSNSRSEMNVSTLELGDSALYLCASSFAGINTEAFFGQGTRLTVV.

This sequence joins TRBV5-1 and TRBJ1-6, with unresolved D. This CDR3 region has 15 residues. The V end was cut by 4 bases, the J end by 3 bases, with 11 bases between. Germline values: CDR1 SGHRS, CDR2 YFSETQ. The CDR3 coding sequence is TGCGCCAGCAGCCCCTCCGCCAGCTATAATTCACCCCTCCACTTT. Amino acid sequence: CASSPSASYNSPLHF.

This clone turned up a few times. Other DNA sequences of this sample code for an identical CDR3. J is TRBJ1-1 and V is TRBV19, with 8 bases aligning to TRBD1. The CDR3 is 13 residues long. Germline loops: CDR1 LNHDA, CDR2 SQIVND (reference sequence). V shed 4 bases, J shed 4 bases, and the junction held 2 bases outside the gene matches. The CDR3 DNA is TGTGCCAGTAGTAGTACAGGGGGCACTGAAGCTTTCTTT. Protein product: CASSSTGGTEAFF.